This T cell receptor (beta chain) is from a study of T cell changes during pregnancy in multiple sclerosis. This CDR3 is 11 amino acids long. The V and J ends lost 7 bases and 9 bases respectively, with 9 bases between them. Per germline, CDR1 LNHDA and CDR2 SQIVND (reference sequence). Sequencing was performed with immunoSEQ multiplex PCR; in TCRdb, only in-frame clones are kept and a portion is missing. The sample has roughly 45,000 clones; 93% are singletons. The V and J genes are TRBV19 and TRBJ2-2; D is uncertain. The sequencing here drew on CD8+ T cells from peripheral blood mononuclear cells, taken after pregnancy. This TCR derives from a female donor with multiple sclerosis, enrolled in a pregnancy study. Here the CDR3 reads CASTGSWELFF. Here the CDR3 DNA reads TGTGCCAGTACCGGGTCCTGGGAGCTGTTTTTT.